These 18 T cell receptor beta chains share one sample of origin, sequenced in a study of blood T cell repertoires in COVID-19. This table comes from immunoSEQ multiplex PCR, and its TCRdb copy is limited to in-frame clones, with some not included. The data hold about 480,000 clones, with roughly 87% observed a single time. The sequencing sample was made of PBMCs or T cells enriched from blood (not recorded which). The receptors originated from a woman aged 18-29 years with acute COVID-19.

The gene calls are TRBV5-1 and TRBJ2-7; D is uncertain. The CDR3 covers 12 residues. Germline values: CDR1 SGHRS, CDR2 YFSETQ. V lost 1 base, J lost 6 bases, and 8 bases lay in between. Here the CDR3 DNA reads TGCGCCAGCAGCTTGACAGTGGGCGAGCAGTACTTC. Translation gives CASSLTVGEQYF.

The J gene is TRBJ2-7, the V gene TRBV4-3; maybe TRBD1 (6 bases). Germline CDR1 and CDR2: LGHNA and YSLEER. This CDR3 is 14 amino acids long. Trimming removed 5 bases at V and 7 bases at J, with 18 bases between. The CDR3 DNA reads as TGCGCCAGCAGCGGTCAGACAGGATCTGGGGAGCAGTACTTC. This gives the protein CASSGQTGSGEQYF.

The CDR3 DNA sequence: TGTGCCAGCAGCCCCCGACAGGCCGATGAGCAGTTCTTC. Its translation: CASSPRQADEQFF. V usage is TRBV13 and J usage is TRBJ2-1, with a possible D match to TRBD1 (6 bases). V shed 5 bases and J shed 8 bases, with 13 bases lying between them. This CDR3 is 13 amino acids long. Germline CDR1 and CDR2: PRHDT and FYEKMQ (reference sequence).

The V gene is TRBV5-1, the J gene TRBJ1-2; TRBD1 matches at 8 bases. The trim removed 4 bases at V and 2 bases at J, leaving 13 bases unmatched. The CDR3 totals 17 residues. Germline values: CDR1 SGHRS, CDR2 YFSETQ. The CDR3 here is CASSEETGDGLNYGYTF. The CDR3 DNA is TGCGCCAGCAGCGAGGAGACAGGGGATGGATTAAACTATGGCTACACCTTC.

The chain has TRBV4-1 and TRBJ2-7; D not certain. The germline gives CDR1 MGHRA, CDR2 YSYEKL. The CDR3 covers 13 residues. The V gene lost 1 base and the J gene lost 4 bases, with 8 bases spanning the gap. This CDR3 is CASSQVIQYEQYF. The CDR3 DNA is TGCGCCAGCAGCCAAGTTATTCAGTACGAGCAGTACTTC.

This chain connects TRBV19 to TRBJ1-3, with D uncertain. Trimming stripped 7 bases from V and 1 base from J, with 5 bases between. CDR3 length equals 12 residues. Germline lookup yields CDR1 LNHDA and CDR2 SQIVND (reference sequence). The CDR3 sequence: CASTPSGNTIYF. CDR3 DNA sequence: TGTGCCAGTACCCCTTCTGGAAACACCATATATTTT. Variable domain in full (rest from reference TRBV19 and TRBJ1-3): DGGITQSPKYLFRKEGQNVTLSCEQNLNHDAMYWYRQDPGQGLRLIYYSQIVNDFQKGDIAEGYSVSREKKESFPLTVTSAQKNPTAFYLCASTPSGNTIYFGEGSWLTVV.

This rearrangement joins TRBV6-1 to TRBJ1-6; unclear D gene. CDR1 and CDR2 from the germline V gene are MNHNS and SASEGT. The CDR3 is 17 residues long. Trimming removed 4 bases from V and 2 bases from J, with 15 bases in between. The CDR3 region has the DNA TGTGCCAGCAGTGTACTGGCGGGATTTCCCTATAATTCACCCCTCCACTTT. Its translation is CASSVLAGFPYNSPLHF.

J is TRBJ2-1 and V is TRBV10-3; TRBD2 might be the D (7 bases). V dropped 3 bases and J dropped 9 bases, with 18 bases sitting between them. This CDR3 is built from 15 residues. Germline loops: CDR1 ENHRY, CDR2 SYGVKD. The CDR3 protein is CAISELQGGGGEQFF. CDR3 coding DNA: TGTGCCATCAGTGAACTACAGGGCGGCGGGGGTGAGCAGTTCTTC.

The chain recombines TRBV28 with TRBJ1-5; 8 bases are a match to TRBD1. Per the germline V gene, CDR1 is MDHEN and CDR2 is SYDVKM. Losses at the gene ends were 6 bases for V and 3 bases for J; bases not matched to a gene: 7. CDR3 length: 15 residues. The CDR3 here is CASSPGQGFNQPQHF. The CDR3 region has the DNA TGTGCCAGCAGCCCCGGACAGGGCTTCAATCAGCCCCAGCATTTT.

The chain carries TRBV6-5 and TRBJ2-2, with TRBD1 as a possible D gene (5 bases). Germline V CDR1 and CDR2: MNHEY, SVGAGI. Trimming removed 6 bases from V and 3 bases from J, with 11 bases in between. The CDR3 totals 14 residues. The CDR3 bases are TGTGCCAGCAGAGCAGGGATGGACACCGGGGAGCTGTTTTTT. This translates into CASRAGMDTGELFF.

The gene calls are TRBV5-4 and TRBJ2-1, with D perhaps matching TRBD2 (6 bases). This CDR3 has 17 residues. Trimming stripped 2 bases from V and 4 bases from J, with 19 bases between. Per the germline V gene, CDR1 is SGHNT and CDR2 is YYREEE (reference sequence). The CDR3 DNA follows: TGTGCCAGCAGCTTAATCCTAGCGCGGCCTCTATACAATGAGCAGTTCTTC. Amino acids: CASSLILARPLYNEQFF. The variable domain in full, completed from reference TRBV5-4 and TRBJ2-1, reads ETGVTQSPTHLIKTRGQQVTLRCSSQSGHNTVSWYQQALGQGPQFIFQYYREEENGRGNFPPRFSGLQFPNYSSELNVNALELDDSALYLCASSLILARPLYNEQFFGPGTRLTVL.

This clone was found once. The chain recombines TRBV18 with TRBJ1-6, with D perhaps matching TRBD1 (6 bases). With 3 bases removed from V and 5 bases from J, the gap between germline ends came to 11 bases. Germline V gene data show CDR1 as KGHSH and CDR2 as LQKENI. The CDR3 is made up of 15 amino acids. The CDR3 DNA reads TGTGCCAGCTCACCGATGGACAGCAATAATTCACCCCTCCACTTT. It yields the protein CASSPMDSNNSPLHF.

This chain's CDR3 is CASTDPSGARYEQYF. As DNA, the CDR3 is TGCGCCAGCACCGACCCCAGCGGAGCCCGCTACGAGCAGTACTTC. V usage is TRBV5-1 and J usage is TRBJ2-7; tentatively, D is TRBD2 (5 bases). There are 15 residues in the CDR3. V gave up 6 bases and J gave up 3 bases, with 19 bases separating them. Germline CDR1 SGHRS, CDR2 YFSETQ.

The CDR3 sequence is CATSRDQGIRVTEKLFF. CDR3 in DNA: TGTGCCACCAGCAGAGACCAGGGGATCAGGGTAACTGAAAAACTGTTTTTT. The V gene is TRBV15, the J gene TRBJ1-4; D possibly corresponds to TRBD1 (6 bases). V was shortened by 0 bases and J by 7 bases, with 18 bases between the two germline ends. Germline loops: CDR1 LNHNV, CDR2 YYDKDF (reference sequence). The CDR3 is 17 amino acids.

V and J are TRBV6-5 and TRBJ1-4; TRBD1 matches 7 bases. CDR3 length: 14 amino acids. Losses at the gene ends were 1 base for V and 8 bases for J; bases not matched to a gene: 4. CDR1 MNHEY and CDR2 SVGAGI come from the germline V gene. CDR3 loop: CASSYYKDREKLFF. For the CDR3, the DNA is TGTGCCAGCAGTTACTACAAGGACAGGGAAAAACTGTTTTTT.

The chain carries TRBV10-2 and TRBJ1-3; a weak D match, TRBD1 (6 bases). Looked up from germline, CDR1 is WSHSY and CDR2 is SAAADI. Trimming took 2 bases from V and 4 from J, leaving 9 bases between them. This CDR3 comprises 14 residues. DNA of the CDR3: TGCGCCAGCAGTGAGACAGGGTCAGGAAACACCATATATTTT. Amino acid sequence: CASSETGSGNTIYF.

J is TRBJ2-1 and V is TRBV11-2; D uncertain. The CDR3 is 13 amino acids. V lost 1 base and J 8 bases, leaving 9 bases between the germline ends. Looked up from germline, CDR1 is SGHAT and CDR2 is FQNNGV. The CDR3 DNA sequence: TGTGCCAGCAGCTTAGGAGGTAAGTATGAGCAGTTCTTC. It is translated as CASSLGGKYEQFF.

The chain has TRBV9 and TRBJ2-5, with 12 positions matching TRBD2. The CDR3 sequence is 16 residues long. Looked up from germline, CDR1 is SGDLS and CDR2 is YYNGEE. Trimming took 2 bases from V and 4 from J; bases not matched to a gene: 6. The CDR3 loop reads CASSVRTSGIRETQYF. Written as DNA, the CDR3 is TGTGCCAGCAGCGTGAGGACTAGCGGGATTAGAGAGACCCAGTACTTC.